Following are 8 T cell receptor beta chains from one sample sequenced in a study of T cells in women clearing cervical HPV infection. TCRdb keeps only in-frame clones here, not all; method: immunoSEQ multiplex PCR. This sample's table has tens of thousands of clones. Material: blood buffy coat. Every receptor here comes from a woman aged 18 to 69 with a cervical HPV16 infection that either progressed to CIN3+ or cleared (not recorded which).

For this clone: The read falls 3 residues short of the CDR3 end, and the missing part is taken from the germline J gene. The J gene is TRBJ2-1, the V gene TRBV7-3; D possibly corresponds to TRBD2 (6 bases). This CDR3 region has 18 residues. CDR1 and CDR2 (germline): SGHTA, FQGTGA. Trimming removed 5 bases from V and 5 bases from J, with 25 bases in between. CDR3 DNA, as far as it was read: TGTGCCAGCAGCCCAACAGACACGGGGCGGGGAAGGAACAATGAG. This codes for CASSPTDTGRGRNNE. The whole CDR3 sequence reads CASSPTDTGRGRNNEQFF.

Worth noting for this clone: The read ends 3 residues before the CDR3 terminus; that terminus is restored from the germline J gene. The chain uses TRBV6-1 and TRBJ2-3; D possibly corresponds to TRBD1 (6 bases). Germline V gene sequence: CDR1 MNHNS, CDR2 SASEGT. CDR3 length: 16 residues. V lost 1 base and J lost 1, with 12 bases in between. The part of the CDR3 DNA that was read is TGTGCCAGCAGTGAAGTCTGGGCAGGGGGCACAGATACG. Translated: CASSEVWAGGTDT. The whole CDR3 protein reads CASSEVWAGGTDTQYF.

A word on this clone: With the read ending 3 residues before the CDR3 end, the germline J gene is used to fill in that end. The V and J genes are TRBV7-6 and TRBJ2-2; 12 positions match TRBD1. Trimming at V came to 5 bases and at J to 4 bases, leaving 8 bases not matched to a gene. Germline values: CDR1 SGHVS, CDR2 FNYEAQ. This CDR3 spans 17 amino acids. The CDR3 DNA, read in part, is TGTGCCAGCAGCCCCGGGACAGGGGGCTGGGGCACCGGGGAG. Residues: CASSPGTGGWGTGE. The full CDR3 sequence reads CASSPGTGGWGTGELFF.

The CDR3 DNA, read in part, is TGTGCCTGGAATCGGCAGGGGATAGGTTCACCC. Translated: CAWNRQGIGSP. From start to end, the CDR3 is CAWNRQGIGSPLHF. This chain connects TRBV30 to TRBJ1-6; TRBD1 is a possible D gene (6 bases). From the germline J gene comes the end of the CDR3, since the read stops 3 residues before it. The CDR3 sequence is 14 residues long. Germline CDR1 is GTSNPN and CDR2 is SVGIG (reference sequence). Trimming removed 4 bases from V and 9 bases from J, with 16 bases in between.

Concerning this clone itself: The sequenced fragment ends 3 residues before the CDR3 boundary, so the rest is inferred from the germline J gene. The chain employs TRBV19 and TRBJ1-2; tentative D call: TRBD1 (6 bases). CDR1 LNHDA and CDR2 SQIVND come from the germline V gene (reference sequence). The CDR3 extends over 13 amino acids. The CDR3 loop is CASSRTVSYDYTF. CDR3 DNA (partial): TGTGCCAGTAGTAGGACAGTGAGCTACGAC.

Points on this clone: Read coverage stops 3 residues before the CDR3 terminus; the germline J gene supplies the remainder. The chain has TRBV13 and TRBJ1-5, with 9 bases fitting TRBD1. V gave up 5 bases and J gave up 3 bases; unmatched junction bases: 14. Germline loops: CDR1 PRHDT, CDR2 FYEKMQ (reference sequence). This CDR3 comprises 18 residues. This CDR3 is CASSHRANGQGPNQPQHF. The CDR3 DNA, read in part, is TGTGCCAGCAGCCACCGGGCTAACGGACAGGGGCCCAATCAGCCC.

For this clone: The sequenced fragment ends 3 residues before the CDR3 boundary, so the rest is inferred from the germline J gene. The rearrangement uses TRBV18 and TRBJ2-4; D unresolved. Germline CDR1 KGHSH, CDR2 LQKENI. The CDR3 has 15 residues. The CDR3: CASSPSQETVYGQYF. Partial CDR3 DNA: TGTGCCAGCTCACCTTCCCAGGAAACCGTCTATGGT.

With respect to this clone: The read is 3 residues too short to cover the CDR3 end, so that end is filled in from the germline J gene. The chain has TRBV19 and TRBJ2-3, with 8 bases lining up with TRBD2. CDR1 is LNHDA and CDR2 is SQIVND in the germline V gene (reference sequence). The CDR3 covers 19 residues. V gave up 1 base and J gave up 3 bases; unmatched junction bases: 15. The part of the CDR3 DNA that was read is TGTGCCAGTAGTATAGTTTCTCGGGCCAAGCGGGAGTCGACAGATACG. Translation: CASSIVSRAKRESTDT. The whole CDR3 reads CASSIVSRAKRESTDTQYF.